Reported below is one TCR beta chain. Its antigen is still unknown. This sample is part of a study of T-cell memory formation after mild COVID-19. TCRdb analysed the 5' RACE reads with MiXCR anew, one entry per CDR3 protein. This sample has about half a million distinct CDR3 sequences, with roughly 18% found just once. Overall study findings and caveats: The finding that pre-infection memory included some responding clones suggested that cross-reactive memory joined. Chiefly within CM and EM were the contracting CD4+ clones; CD8+ ones were within EMRA. Clones shrinking from day 15 to 85 showed even CD4/CD8 mixes; later expanders tilted CD4+.

CDR1 is DFQATT, CDR2 SNEGSKA, per germline (reference sequence). This CDR3 has 14 amino acids. Trimming left V 2 bases short and J 5 bases short, with 15 bases between. This clonotype originated in an adult woman who had mild COVID-19 (a few samples of this study predate the infection). Cell type and time point are not known. V and J are TRBV20-1 and TRBJ1-1; D gene unclear. What was sequenced was PBMCs or a T cell subset sorted from them (not recorded which). CDR3 amino acids: CSARKGGRGTEAFF. For the CDR3, the DNA is TGCAGTGCTAGAAAAGGTGGGCGAGGGACTGAAGCTTTCTTT.